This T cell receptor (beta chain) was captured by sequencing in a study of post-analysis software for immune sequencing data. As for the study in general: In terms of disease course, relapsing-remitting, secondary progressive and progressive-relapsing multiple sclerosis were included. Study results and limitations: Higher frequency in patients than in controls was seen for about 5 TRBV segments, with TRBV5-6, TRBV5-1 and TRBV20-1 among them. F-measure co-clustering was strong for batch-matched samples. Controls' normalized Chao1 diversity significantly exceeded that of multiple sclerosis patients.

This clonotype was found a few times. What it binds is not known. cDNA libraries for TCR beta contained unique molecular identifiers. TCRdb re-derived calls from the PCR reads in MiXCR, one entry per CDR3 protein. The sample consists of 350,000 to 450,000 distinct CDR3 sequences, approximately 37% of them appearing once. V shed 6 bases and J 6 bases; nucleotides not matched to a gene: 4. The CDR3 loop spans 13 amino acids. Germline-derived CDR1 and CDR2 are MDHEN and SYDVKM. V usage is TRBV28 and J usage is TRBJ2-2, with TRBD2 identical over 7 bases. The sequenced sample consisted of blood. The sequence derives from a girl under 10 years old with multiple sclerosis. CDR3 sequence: CASRRTRSGELFF. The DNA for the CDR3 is TGTGCCAGCAGGCGGACTAGGTCCGGGGAGCTGTTTTTT.